This T cell receptor (beta chain) was sequenced for a study of Ad26.COV2.S vaccination and SARS-CoV-2 variants. In the study overall: A COV1001 Ad26.COV2.S trial-arm participant provided the sample. Doses of Ad26.COV2.S were injected into muscle once or twice, 56 days apart.

As to this clone: Its antigen is as yet unknown.

Broader study findings: Placebo and vaccine recipients had non-spike TCR breadth that was similar.

The treatment: about 20 received Ad26.COV2.S at low or high dose, single or two shots; several received placebo; per-sample allocation not given. Material that was analyzed had been drawn on day 63 after the first vaccine or placebo injection. Trimming removed 0 bases at V and 2 bases at J, with 8 bases between. The length of the CDR3 is 14 residues. The germline V gene encodes CDR1 GTSNPN and CDR2 SVGIG (reference sequence). Repertoires were generated with immunoSEQ multiplex PCR, while TCRdb's copy carries only in-frame clones and drops some. The sample holds about 480,000 clones, 87% seen once. Specimen: peripheral blood, collected in a trial of Ad26.COV2.S vaccine versus placebo. The receptor was derived from a person aged 18-60 years who received the Ad26.COV2.S COVID-19 vaccine or a placebo. V usage is TRBV30 and J usage is TRBJ1-5, with D hard to call. CDR3 bases: TGTGCCTGGAGTGTACTTGATGGCAATCAGCCCCAGCATTTT. Its protein is CAWSVLDGNQPQHF. Complete variable domain (other parts from reference TRBV30 and TRBJ1-5): SQTIHQWPATLVQPVGSPLSLECTVEGTSNPNLYWYRQAAGRGLQLLFYSVGIGQISSEVPQNLSASRPQDRQFILSSKKLLLSDSGFYLCAWSVLDGNQPQHFGDGTRLSIL.